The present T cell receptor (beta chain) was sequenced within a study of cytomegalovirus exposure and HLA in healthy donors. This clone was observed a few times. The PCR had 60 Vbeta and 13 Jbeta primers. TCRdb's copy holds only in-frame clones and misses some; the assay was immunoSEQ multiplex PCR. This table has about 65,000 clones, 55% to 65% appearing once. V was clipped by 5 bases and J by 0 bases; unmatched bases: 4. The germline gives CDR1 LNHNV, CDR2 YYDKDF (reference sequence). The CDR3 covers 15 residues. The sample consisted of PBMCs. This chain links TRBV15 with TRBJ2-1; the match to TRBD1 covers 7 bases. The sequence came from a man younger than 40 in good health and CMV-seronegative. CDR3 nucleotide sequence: TGTGCCACCAGCTATCGGGACAGCTCCTACAATGAGCAGTTCTTC. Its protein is CATSYRDSSYNEQFF.